This is a list of T cell receptor beta chains from one sample in a study of T cell repertoires in cytomegalovirus infection. Antigens for these TCRs are unknown. TCRdb reanalysed the reads using MiXCR and keeps one entry per CDR3 protein. This sample has roughly 350,000 distinct CDR3 sequences; approximately 35% occur once, and the top ten carry less than 15%. Here the sequenced sample was cultured PBMCs, taken from culture after CMV antigen stimulation. The receptor set was obtained from a human donor in good health (CMV status not recorded). Some clones in this sample may be carry-over from other donors' samples. CDR3s leave out the opening cysteine and the closing phenylalanine or tryptophan.

V gene	J gene	CDR3 length	CDR3 protein
TRBV7-8	TRBJ2-7	12	ASSVSGLANEQY
TRBV7-2	TRBJ2-5	15	ASSPRTSGILGETQY
TRBV14	TRBJ1-2	12	ASSPTDSFYGYT
TRBV5-1	TRBJ1-2	11	ASSVDSPYGYT
TRBV20-1	TRBJ2-1	13	SAPSESSIYNEQF
TRBV4-1	TRBJ2-1	11	ASSQGLGYEQF
TRBV12-3/TRBV12-4	TRBJ2-5	15	ASSSYSLAGATGTQY
TRBV7-8	TRBJ2-7	14	ASSKPSGTSFGEQY
TRBV2	TRBJ2-5	10	ASSARSETQY
TRBV10-3	TRBJ1-1	12	ATRTPGGGTEAF
TRBV5-6	TRBJ1-4	14	ASSGGDRGPNEKLF
TRBV19	TRBJ1-5	13	ASSIDGGQNQPQH
TRBV7-2	TRBJ1-6	17	ASSLRAGAGASYNSPLH
TRBV4-1	TRBJ1-6	14	ASSLAGQGTNSPLH
TRBV20-1	TRBJ2-3	15	SAGQGVREASTDTQY
TRBV7-2	TRBJ2-3	13	ASRRDRLISDTQY
TRBV18	TRBJ2-5	11	ASSPQGSETQY
TRBV7-3	TRBJ2-1	16	ASSQGPARGANDWVQF
TRBV28	TRBJ1-1	10	ASSWRNTEAF
TRBV6-2/TRBV6-3	TRBJ2-4	9	ASSYSNIQY
TRBV20-1	TRBJ2-2	11	SARPGTSGELF
TRBV27	TRBJ2-3	12	ASSLSLLADTQY
TRBV19	TRBJ1-2	13	ASSLMGQVVYGYT
TRBV6-1	TRBJ2-1	12	ASSAGQGFDEQF
TRBV29-1	TRBJ1-1	11	SVADRTNSEAF
TRBV11-2	TRBJ2-1	11	ASSLDGANEQF
TRBV4-2	TRBJ2-1	14	ASSQDWREFIDEQF
TRBV19	TRBJ2-1	11	ASSADWASEQF
TRBV7-2	TRBJ2-1	12	ASSLIAGLDEQF
TRBV7-2	TRBJ2-1	13	ASTPGAATNNEQF
TRBV15	TRBJ2-2	10	ATSRATGELF
TRBV2	TRBJ1-5	13	ASQPGFSADQPQH
TRBV24-1	TRBJ1-5	10	ATSDLWGPQH
TRBV7-2	TRBJ2-5	16	ASSLALAGLFLGETQY
TRBV6-4	TRBJ1-2	14	ASSASGESANYGYT
TRBV7-6	TRBJ2-1	14	ASSLESSGSYNEQF
TRBV12-3/TRBV12-4	TRBJ2-4	11	ASSSSGGNIQY
TRBV6-1	TRBJ2-1	14	ASSQILAGGYNEQF
TRBV7-8	TRBJ2-3	14	ASSLAPAGDGDTQY
TRBV7-2	TRBJ2-1	14	ASSTPGRQLDNEQF
TRBV6-1	TRBJ2-7	12	ASSETGQSSEQY
TRBV2	TRBJ2-3	14	ASSSLRQGRVDTQY
TRBV7-6	TRBJ2-7	13	ASSLAAGTTYEQY